This note documents a single TCR beta chain sequence. Its cognate antigen is unknown. This CDR3 region has 13 residues. Trimming cost V 4 bases and J 9 bases, with 17 bases left between them. Germline V gives CDR1 SGHKS, CDR2 YYEKEE (reference sequence). These data are taken from a study of cytomegalovirus exposure and HLA in healthy donors. Study findings and constraints: In an earlier analysis, in 540 or so donors, most V segments appeared productive either ~90% or ~30% of the time. The study put 160 or so TCR beta chains on its list as cytomegalovirus-associated. Later work found most CMV-associated TCR beta chains apparently HLA-restricted.

This PCR relied on a set of 60 Vbeta primers and 13 Jbeta primers. Method: immunoSEQ multiplex PCR; TCRdb's copy keeps in-frame clones and lacks some. This sample has approximately 180,000 clones, with approximately 70% found just once. This chain uses TRBV5-5 with TRBJ2-7; D might be TRBD1 (6 bases). The TCR was taken from a woman aged 30 to 39 in good health and CMV-seronegative. The sample comprised PBMCs. The CDR3 loop reads CASSGGPVSVQYF. DNA for the CDR3: TGTGCCAGCAGCGGGGGCCCGGTCTCTGTGCAGTACTTC. The variable domain in full, completed from reference TRBV5-5 and TRBJ2-7, reads DAGVTQSPTHLIKTRGQQVTLRCSPISGHKSVSWYQQVLGQGPQFIFQYYEKEERGRGNFPDRFSARQFPNYSSELNVNALLLGDSALYLCASSGGPVSVQYFGPGTRLTVT.